These 10 T cell receptor beta chains came from one sample sequenced in a study of blood T cell repertoires in COVID-19. TCRdb's table, derived via immunoSEQ multiplex PCR, lists solely in-frame clones and lacks some. The sample consists of a few hundred thousand clones, 65% to 90% of them appearing once. Input material: PBMCs or T cells enriched from blood (not recorded which). These receptors were obtained from a woman aged 40 to 50 with acute COVID-19.

This chain links TRBV6-5 with TRBJ2-7; D unresolved. Germline values: CDR1 MNHEY, CDR2 SVGAGI. The CDR3 contains 16 residues. V was trimmed by 2 bases and J by 3 bases, leaving 17 bases between them. The CDR3 DNA sequence: TGTGCCAGCAGTTACGGGCCTGGCAGAACCTACTACGAGCAGTACTTC. This encodes CASSYGPGRTYYEQYF.

This clone was detected only a few times. V gene TRBV27 combines with J gene TRBJ1-2; 9 bases match TRBD1. V lost 4 bases and J lost 6; bases outside the gene matches: 6. Germline V CDR1 and CDR2: MNHEY, SMNVEV (reference sequence). The CDR3 loop spans 14 amino acids. This CDR3 is CASSSTGGHHGYTF. CDR3 nucleotides: TGTGCCAGCAGTTCCACAGGGGGCCACCATGGCTACACCTTC.

The chain recombines TRBV19 with TRBJ2-5, with 12 nucleotides matching TRBD2. The CDR3 is 14 residues long. From germline, CDR1 is LNHDA and CDR2 SQIVND (reference sequence). V gave up 10 bases and J gave up 5 bases; unmatched junction bases: 8. CDR3 sequence (DNA): TGTGCCACTAGCGGGAGGGCCTTTTTGGAGACCCAGTACTTC. It encodes CATSGRAFLETQYF.

The chain joins TRBV28 to TRBJ2-5, with TRBD2 identical over 7 bases. In germline, CDR1 is MDHEN, CDR2 SYDVKM. This CDR3 is 14 amino acids long. V gave up 2 bases and J gave up 5 bases; unmatched junction bases: 5. The CDR3 reads CASSLNGRLETQYF. DNA of the CDR3: TGTGCCAGCAGTTTAAACGGGAGGTTGGAGACCCAGTACTTC.

The chain's CDR3 is CASSSRTSGSITSTDTQYF. CDR3 bases: TGTGCCAGCAGCTCCCGGACTAGCGGGAGCATAACGAGCACAGATACGCAGTATTTT. The rearrangement uses TRBV7-3 and TRBJ2-3; 13 nucleotides match TRBD2. From germline, CDR1 is SGHTA and CDR2 FQGTGA. The V and J ends lost 4 bases and 0 bases, in that order; junction bases with no gene match: 10. The CDR3 sequence is 19 residues long.

The chain uses TRBV19 and TRBJ1-5; D may be TRBD1 (5 bases). CDR1 and CDR2 (germline): LNHDA, SQIVND (reference sequence). The CDR3 covers 14 residues. Trimming shortened V by 4 bases and J by 4 bases, and 11 bases separated the two germline ends. As DNA, the CDR3 is TGTGCCAGTAGTACCCAGGGTGAAAATCAGCCCCAGCATTTT. Its translation: CASSTQGENQPQHF.

The genes are TRBV10-3 and TRBJ2-7; 12 bases map to TRBD2. This CDR3 is 15 amino acids long. The germline gives CDR1 ENHRY, CDR2 SYGVKD. V dropped 5 bases and J dropped 6; count of bases not matched to a gene: 8. The CDR3 sequence: CAISSSSGRAGEQYF. The CDR3 DNA reads TGTGCCATCAGTTCGTCTAGCGGGAGGGCGGGCGAGCAGTACTTC.

The chain is built from TRBV5-1 and TRBJ2-1, with TRBD1 matching 8 bases. V shed 3 bases and J 5 bases; nucleotides not matched to a gene: 7. The germline V gene has CDR1 SGHRS and CDR2 YFSETQ. The CDR3 spans 15 residues. The CDR3 loop reads CASSSFNRGDNEQFF. The CDR3 DNA is TGCGCCAGCAGCTCGTTTAACAGGGGGGACAATGAGCAGTTCTTC.

The chain couples TRBV3-1 (or the pseudogene TRBV3-2) to TRBJ2-1; 7 nucleotides agree with TRBD2. Germline lookup yields CDR1 LGHDT and CDR2 YNNKEL (reference sequence). There are 17 residues in the CDR3. With 5 bases clipped from V and 5 bases from J, the junction kept 15 bases outside the gene matches. The CDR3 nucleotides read TGTGCCAGCAGCGGACTGCGGGGGAACCGCGATAACAATGAGCAGTTCTTC. This gives the protein CASSGLRGNRDNNEQFF.

The gene calls are TRBV12-3 or TRBV12-4 and TRBJ1-3; D is undetermined. Trimming stripped 6 bases from V and 5 bases from J, with 5 bases between. The CDR3 spans 11 residues. This CDR3 reads CASSSRNTIYF. The CDR3 nucleotides are TGTGCCAGCAGCTCCCGAAACACCATATATTTT.